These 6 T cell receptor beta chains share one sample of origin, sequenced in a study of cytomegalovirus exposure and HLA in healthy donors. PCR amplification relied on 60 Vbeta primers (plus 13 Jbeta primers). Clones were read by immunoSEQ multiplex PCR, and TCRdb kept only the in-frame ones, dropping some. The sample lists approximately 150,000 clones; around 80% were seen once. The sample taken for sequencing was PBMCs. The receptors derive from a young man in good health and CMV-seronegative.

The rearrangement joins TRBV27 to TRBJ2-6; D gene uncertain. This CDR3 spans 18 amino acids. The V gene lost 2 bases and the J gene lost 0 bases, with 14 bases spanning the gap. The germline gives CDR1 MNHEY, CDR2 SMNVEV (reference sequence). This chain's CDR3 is CASSLRVVVSSGANVLTF. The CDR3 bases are TGTGCCAGCAGTTTAAGAGTGGTCGTTAGCTCTGGGGCCAACGTCCTGACTTTC.

The CDR3 region is CASSLSIGGRGYTF. Written as DNA, the CDR3 is TGTGCCAGCAGTTTATCGATAGGCGGCCGGGGCTACACCTTC. V usage is TRBV27 and J usage is TRBJ1-2, with unresolved D. Germline V gene data show CDR1 as MNHEY and CDR2 as SMNVEV (reference sequence). The CDR3 spans 14 residues. Trimming removed 0 bases at V and 8 bases at J, with 13 bases between.

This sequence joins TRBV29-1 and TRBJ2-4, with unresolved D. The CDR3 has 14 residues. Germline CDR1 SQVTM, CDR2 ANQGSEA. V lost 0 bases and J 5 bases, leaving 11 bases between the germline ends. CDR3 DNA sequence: TGCAGCGTTGAAGAAGGTGCCAGCGAAAACATTCAGTACTTC. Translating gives CSVEEGASENIQYF.

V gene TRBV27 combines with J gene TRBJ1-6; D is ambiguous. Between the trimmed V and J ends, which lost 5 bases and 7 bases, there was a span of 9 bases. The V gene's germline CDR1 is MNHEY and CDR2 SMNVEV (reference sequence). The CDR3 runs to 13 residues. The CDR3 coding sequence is TGTGCCAGCAGTCGAGGTGGGAATTCACCCCTCCACTTT. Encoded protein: CASSRGGNSPLHF.

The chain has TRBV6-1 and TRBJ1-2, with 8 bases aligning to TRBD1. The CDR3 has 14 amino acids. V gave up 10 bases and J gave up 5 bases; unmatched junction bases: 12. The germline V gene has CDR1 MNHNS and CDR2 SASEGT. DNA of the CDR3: TGTGCCACCTCCTCCGGACAGGGTCTGTATGGCTACACCTTC. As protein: CATSSGQGLYGYTF.

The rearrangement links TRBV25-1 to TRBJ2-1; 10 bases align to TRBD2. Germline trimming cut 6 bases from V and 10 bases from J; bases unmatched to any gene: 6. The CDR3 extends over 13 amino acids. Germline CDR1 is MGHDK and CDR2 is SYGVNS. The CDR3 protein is CASSAGGLAEQFF. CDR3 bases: TGTGCCAGCAGCGCTGGGGGACTAGCGGAGCAGTTCTTC.